This TCR beta chain was observed in a study of long-term antiretroviral therapy in people with HIV. Study context: When the earliest samples were collected, ART was typically delayed until CD4 counts fell. General observations from the study: Post-ART samples showed increased diversity that remained below transplant donor control levels.

Running of the v3.0 immunoSEQ assay took place at survey level. Profiling relied on immunoSEQ multiplex PCR, and the TCRdb table lists in-frame clones only, not all of them. This sample has approximately 33,000 clones, with approximately 83% found just once. This clone was found a few times. Its antigen is unknown. The CDR3 is 17 amino acids. Trimming at V came to 4 bases and at J to 9 bases, leaving 17 bases not matched to a gene. CDR1 and CDR2 (germline): SNHLY, FYNNEI. This material consisted of unsorted PBMCs, taken 0.8 years before starting antiretroviral therapy. The TCR comes from a man aged 18 to 30 with HIV. The chain couples TRBV2 to TRBJ2-5, with 10 bases lining up with TRBD1. The CDR3 DNA sequence: TGTGCCAGCAGTGGGGTTCAGGGACAGGGGTCCCTTTTGGCCCAGTACTTC. It is translated as CASSGVQGQGSLLAQYF.